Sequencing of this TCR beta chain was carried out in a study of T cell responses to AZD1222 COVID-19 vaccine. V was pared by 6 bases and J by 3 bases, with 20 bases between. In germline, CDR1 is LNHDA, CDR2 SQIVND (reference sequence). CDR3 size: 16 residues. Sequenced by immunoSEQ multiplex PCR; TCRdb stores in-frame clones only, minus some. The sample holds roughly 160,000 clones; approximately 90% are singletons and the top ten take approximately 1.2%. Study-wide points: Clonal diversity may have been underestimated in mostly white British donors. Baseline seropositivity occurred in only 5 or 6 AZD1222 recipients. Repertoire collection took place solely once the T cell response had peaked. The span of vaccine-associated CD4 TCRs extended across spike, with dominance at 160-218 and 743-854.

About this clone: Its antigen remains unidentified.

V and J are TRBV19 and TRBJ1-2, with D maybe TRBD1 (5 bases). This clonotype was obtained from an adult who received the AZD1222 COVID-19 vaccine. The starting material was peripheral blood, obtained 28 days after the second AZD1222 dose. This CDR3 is CASSHPPEGRDYGYTF. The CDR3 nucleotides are TGTGCCAGTAGCCACCCTCCCGAGGGGAGGGACTATGGCTACACCTTC.